Listed below are T cell receptor beta chains from one sample, sequenced in a study of CD8+ T cells in alopecia areata. Sequencing was performed with immunoSEQ multiplex PCR; in TCRdb, only in-frame clones are kept and a portion is missing. Of approximately 140,000 clones in the sample, about 85% were seen once. The material was CD8+ T cells sorted from blood, obtained at week 4, from a patient treated with tofacitinib. These receptor sequences come from a human donor with alopecia areata. The CDR3 runs from the conserved cysteine through the conserved F or W. Each record gives: V gene, D gene, clone size, J gene, CDR3 DNA, CDR3 protein. D genes are given only for firm matches. Clone size is not always given. Where it is, it says once, few, many or a class for expanded clones.

TRBV27	.	.	TRBJ1-1	TGTGCCAGCAGTTTAGTACGGGGGAACACTGAAGCTTTCTTT	CASSLVRGNTEAFF
TRBV2	TRBD1	.	TRBJ1-6	TGTGCCAGCGGGGACAGTAGCTCCTATAATTCACCCCTCCACTTT	CASGDSSSYNSPLHF
TRBV4-1	.	.	TRBJ1-2	TGCGCCAGCCGGCGGCGGAACTATGGCTACACCTTC	CASRRRNYGYTF
TRBV14	.	.	TRBJ2-1	TGTGCCAGCAGCCAACGTTCATACAATGAGCAGTTCTTC	CASSQRSYNEQFF
TRBV27	TRBD1	.	TRBJ2-3	TGTGCCAGCAGTCCGCCGGGACAGGCATTCACAGATACGCAGTATTTT	CASSPPGQAFTDTQYF
TRBV7-6	TRBD2	once	TRBJ2-7	TGTGCCAGCAGCTCCCCGGTGGGGAGGGGCGCCAACGAGCAGTACTTC	CASSSPVGRGANEQYF
TRBV6-1	TRBD2	once	TRBJ2-1	TGTGCCACCGGGACTACGGGAGTCCAGTTCTTC	CATGTTGVQFF
TRBV6-4	.	.	TRBJ2-1	TGTGCCAGCAGTGACAACCTAGGCGATGAGCAGTTCTTC	CASSDNLGDEQFF
TRBV5-1	.	once	TRBJ2-1	TGCGCCAGCAGCTTGTCTTACAATGAGCAGTTCTTC	CASSLSYNEQFF
TRBV11-2	.	.	TRBJ1-1	TGTGCCAGCAGCTCCTCCGGGAAGGGCACTGAAGCTTTCTTT	CASSSSGKGTEAFF
TRBV5-4	TRBD2	.	TRBJ2-1	TGTGCCAGCAGCAACCTACTAGCGGGGACTGACAATGAGCAGTTCTTC	CASSNLLAGTDNEQFF
TRBV2	TRBD2	.	TRBJ2-1	TGTGCCAGCAGTGCGGGACTAGCGGGAGCCTATGAGCAGTTCTTC	CASSAGLAGAYEQFF
TRBV4-1	.	.	TRBJ1-5	TGCGCCAGCAGCCAAGTCGGAATTCAGCCCCAGCATTTT	CASSQVGIQPQHF
TRBV5-4	TRBD1	.	TRBJ2-3	TGTGCCAGCAGCGGCACCGGGACAGCCACAGATACGCAGTATTTT	CASSGTGTATDTQYF
TRBV27	TRBD2	.	TRBJ2-7	TGTGCCAGCAGTTTACAATTAGCGGGCTACGAGCAGTACTTC	CASSLQLAGYEQYF
TRBV4-1	.	few	TRBJ2-7	TGCGCCAGCAGCTACTCTTTGGGCTCAAGCTCCTACGAGCAGTACTTC	CASSYSLGSSSYEQYF
TRBV7-9	TRBD1	.	TRBJ2-7	TGTGCCAGCAGCCCACCGGGACAGGGACCCGTCTCCTACGAGCAGTACTTC	CASSPPGQGPVSYEQYF
TRBV7-3	.	.	TRBJ2-2	TGTGCCAGCAGCTTATTTTCGTCCAGAGGCCCCGGGGAGCTGTTTTTT	CASSLFSSRGPGELFF
TRBV6-1	TRBD2	.	TRBJ2-7	TGTGCCAGCAGTGAAGTGTCTAGCGGGAGCTCCGAGCAGTACTTC	CASSEVSSGSSEQYF
TRBV27	TRBD1	.	TRBJ2-7	TGTGCCAGCAGTTTATCCCAGGGACAGCTCAGTTACGAGCAGTACTTC	CASSLSQGQLSYEQYF
TRBV13	TRBD1	.	TRBJ2-7	TGTGCCAGCAGCAAACCGGGACAGGGCCCCTACGAGCAGTACTTC	CASSKPGQGPYEQYF
TRBV5-1	.	.	TRBJ1-5	TGCGCCAGCAGGCCCGGGACAAAAACCAATCAGCCCCAGCATTTT	CASRPGTKTNQPQHF
TRBV29-1	TRBD1	.	TRBJ2-7	TGCAGCGTGGTCGGGACAGGGGGCTCCTACGAGCAGTACTTC	CSVVGTGGSYEQYF
TRBV7-9	TRBD1	once	TRBJ1-5	TGTGCCAGCAGCTTAAGTGCGGAAAACAGGGGAGAGCAGCCCCAGCATTTT	CASSLSAENRGEQPQHF
TRBV6-1	.	.	TRBJ1-2	TGTGCCAGCAGACTAGCCAACGACTATGGCTACACCTTC	CASRLANDYGYTF
TRBV7-9	.	.	TRBJ2-5	TGTGCCAGCCTGCCTTGGGGGCCCGGGGGGCGCGGCCAAGAGACCCAGTACTTC	CASLPWGPGGRGQETQYF
TRBV29-1	TRBD1	few	TRBJ2-6	TGCAGCGTTGAGCACAGGGGTTCCGGGGCCAACGTCCTGACTTTC	CSVEHRGSGANVLTF
TRBV9	.	.	TRBJ1-4	TGTGCCAGCAGAGGGGCAGCCTCCCCTGAACTGTTTTTT	CASRGAASPELFF
TRBV6-1	TRBD2	few	TRBJ2-1	TGTGCCAGCAGTGTAACCGCGGGAGCGTACAATGAGCAGTTCTTC	CASSVTAGAYNEQFF
TRBV29-1	.	.	TRBJ2-3	TGCAGCGTTGATGGAGGGACGGAAGATACGCAGTATTTT	CSVDGGTEDTQYF
TRBV30	.	.	TRBJ2-7	TGTGCCTCCGGGGGACAAGCCTACGAGCAGTACTTC	CASGGQAYEQYF
TRBV9	.	.	TRBJ2-7	TGTGCCAGCGGAAGCGGCTACGAGCAGTACTTC	CASGSGYEQYF
TRBV6-5	TRBD2	.	TRBJ2-3	TGTGCCAGCAGTATATCTAGCGGGAGCACAGATACGCAGTATTTT	CASSISSGSTDTQYF
TRBV5-4	.	many	TRBJ2-7	TGTGCCAGCAGCTTGGCGGCGGGGGCCTCCTACGAGCAGTACTTC	CASSLAAGASYEQYF
TRBV7-2	.	many	TRBJ1-2	TGTGCCAGCAGCTTAGGGCTTTTACCTATTGGCTACACCTTC	CASSLGLLPIGYTF